Described below is a single TCR beta chain sequence and its context. In the same sample, other DNA sequences code for this CDR3. The data originate from a study of shared clonotypes between healthy human individuals. V shed 2 bases and J 4 bases; nucleotides not matched to a gene: 3. The CDR3 consists of 15 residues. Germline V CDR1 and CDR2: ENHRY, SYGVKD. Method: immunoSEQ multiplex PCR; TCRdb's copy keeps in-frame clones and lacks some. The sample records 450,000 to 600,000 clones, roughly 78% being singletons. The TCR was taken from a woman aged 40-49 years in good health. Some clones in this sample may be carry-over from other donors' samples. The specimen was PBMCs. This chain uses TRBV10-3 with TRBJ2-1; TRBD2 aligns across 9 bases. CDR3 DNA: TGTGCCATCAGTGAGAGACTAGCGGAGTACAATGAGCAGTTCTTC. Translation gives CAISERLAEYNEQFF.